The 24 T cell receptor beta chains presented below share a single source sample, sequenced in a study of spatial heterogeneity in lung cancer. General study points: Counts of expanded alpha and beta TCRs within tumors tracked the tumor nonsynonymous mutation count.

Described time point: sample taken at primary tumor resection. Their antigens remain unidentified. Each CDR3 protein gets one entry after TCRdb re-called the 5' RACE reads with MiXCR. The sample shows some 7,000 distinct CDR3 sequences, roughly 3.5% of them seen only once. The sequenced sample was lung tumor tissue, obtained at surgery. The receptors originated from a male donor with early-stage non-small cell lung cancer.

This clonotype is judged medium-sized. The J gene is TRBJ2-3, the V gene TRBV5-1; D is possibly TRBD2 (6 bases). V lost 1 base and J 4 bases, leaving 13 bases between the germline ends. Germline V gene lookup returns CDR1 SGHRS and CDR2 YFSETQ. CDR3 length: 15 residues. The CDR3 nucleotides are TGCGCCAGCAGCTTGAAGAGGGAGGTATCAGATACGCAGTATTTT. This codes for CASSLKREVSDTQYF. The variable domain in full, with the rest retrieved from reference TRBV5-1 and TRBJ2-3, is KAGVTQTPRYLIKTRGQQVTLSCSPISGHRSVSWYQQTPGQGLQFLFEYFSETQRNKGNFPGRFSGRQFSNSRSEMNVSTLELGDSALYLCASSLKREVSDTQYFGPGTRLTVL.

By its share, this clonotype is medium-sized. The chain recombines TRBV27 with TRBJ1-1; D unclear. V was shortened by 5 bases and J by 3 bases, with 10 bases between the two germline ends. CDR1 MNHEY and CDR2 SMNVEV come from the germline V gene (reference sequence). This CDR3 has 13 amino acids. The CDR3 sequence: CASSPGRHTEAFF. CDR3 in DNA: TGTGCCAGCAGTCCCGGGCGCCACACTGAAGCTTTCTTT.

This clonotype was counted many times. V is TRBV3-1 and J is TRBJ2-5; weak D call: TRBD1 (5 bases). The V end lost 2 bases, the J end lost 2 bases, and 12 bases lay between the germline ends. The germline CDR1 and CDR2 sequences are LGHDT and YNNKEL (reference sequence). The CDR3 consists of 15 residues. In DNA form, the CDR3 reads TGTGCCAGCAGCCAAACCCCCCAGGGTCAAGAGACCCAGTACTTC. Translated, it gives CASSQTPQGQETQYF.

This clonotype was detected ten times or more. The rearrangement links TRBV15 to TRBJ2-5; D unresolved. Germline V lookup: CDR1 LNHNV, CDR2 YYDKDF (reference sequence). V lost 6 bases and J 4 bases, leaving 12 bases between the germline ends. The CDR3 covers 13 residues. This CDR3 reads CATRLPSLETQYF. The CDR3 DNA sequence: TGTGCCACCAGATTACCGAGTCTAGAGACCCAGTACTTC.

The table lists this clonotype with many counts. This chain links TRBV12-3 or TRBV12-4 with TRBJ2-3; tentative D call: TRBD2 (7 bases). The length of the CDR3 is 16 residues. The V gene lost 2 bases and the J gene lost 2 bases, with 14 bases spanning the gap. Here the CDR3 DNA reads TGTGCCAGCAGTTTAAGGGGGGGAGACCCCACAGATACGCAGTATTTT. Translating it yields CASSLRGGDPTDTQYF.

This clonotype is medium-sized in the sample. The V gene is TRBV27, the J gene TRBJ1-2; 7 nucleotides align to TRBD1. Trimming at V came to 3 bases and at J to 4 bases, leaving 5 bases not matched to a gene. CDR1 is MNHEY, CDR2 SMNVEV, per germline (reference sequence). There are 14 residues in the CDR3. DNA of the CDR3: TGTGCCAGCAGTTTCCGGGACAGATCCTATGGCTACACCTTC. It codes for CASSFRDRSYGYTF.

This clonotype is labeled medium-sized. The chain couples TRBV2 to TRBJ1-2; tentative D call: TRBD1 (6 bases). The CDR3 is made up of 13 amino acids. Germline CDR1 is SNHLY and CDR2 is FYNNEI. This CDR3 is CVQQSGANYGYTF. The CDR3 coding sequence is TGTGTCCAGCAATCGGGGGCGAACTATGGCTACACCTTC.

This clonotype was seen repeatedly, ten times or more. The genes are TRBV5-1 and TRBJ2-2; no clear D. CDR1 SGHRS and CDR2 YFSETQ come from the germline V gene. V was pared by 4 bases and J by 5 bases, with 15 bases between. The CDR3 is made up of 15 amino acids. CDR3 protein: CASSEWAGRTGELFF. CDR3 DNA sequence: TGCGCCAGCAGCGAGTGGGCAGGCCGGACCGGGGAGCTGTTTTTT. Drawing the rest from reference TRBV5-1 and TRBJ2-2, the complete variable domain is KAGVTQTPRYLIKTRGQQVTLSCSPISGHRSVSWYQQTPGQGLQFLFEYFSETQRNKGNFPGRFSGRQFSNSRSEMNVSTLELGDSALYLCASSEWAGRTGELFFGEGSRLTVL.

This clonotype was observed at least ten times. The chain carries TRBV5-1 and TRBJ1-1; 9 nucleotides align to TRBD1. V lost 3 bases to trimming and J lost 5 bases; unmatched junction nucleotides: 5. The CDR3 length is 14 residues. Looked up from germline, CDR1 is SGHRS and CDR2 is YFSETQ. CDR3 sequence (DNA): TGCGCCAGCAGCTACCTCGACAGGGGGACTGAAGCTTTCTTT. This codes for CASSYLDRGTEAFF.

This clonotype came up many times. The chain links TRBV6-1 to TRBJ2-2; D might be TRBD1 (6 bases). Trimming left V 6 bases short and J 6 bases short, with 23 bases between. Germline CDR1 MNHNS, CDR2 SASEGT. The CDR3 runs to 17 residues. In DNA form, the CDR3 reads TGTGCCAGCAGCCGACCGCTCAGGGGTCCCTTCGCCGGGGAGCTGTTTTTT. It is translated as CASSRPLRGPFAGELFF.

This clonotype occurred many times. The chain links TRBV7-9 to TRBJ1-4; D uncertain. The CDR3 runs 14 residues. The ends were cut back, 1 base at V and 3 bases at J, with 6 bases in the middle. CDR1 is SEHNR and CDR2 is FQNEAQ in the germline V gene (reference sequence). CDR3 region: CASSLGAANEKLFF. The CDR3 bases are TGTGCCAGCAGCTTAGGGGCGGCTAATGAAAAACTGTTTTTT. The full variable domain, with the rest looked up from reference TRBV7-9 and TRBJ1-4, is DTGVSQNPRHKITKRGQNVTFRCDPISEHNRLYWYRQTLGQGPEFLTYFQNEAQLEKSRLLSDRFSAERPKGSFSTLEIQRTEQGDSAMYLCASSLGAANEKLFFGSGTQLSVL.

This clonotype has a count of ten or more. The chain uses TRBV2 and TRBJ2-5; D may be TRBD2 (5 bases). V lost 7 bases and J 0 bases, leaving 9 bases between the germline ends. The CDR3 covers 13 residues. CDR1 is SNHLY and CDR2 is FYNNEI in the germline V gene. CDR3 in DNA: TGTGCCAGCACTCGACTAAACCAAGAGACCCAGTACTTC. Its protein product is CASTRLNQETQYF.

This clonotype is deemed medium-sized. This chain links TRBV6-6 with TRBJ2-5; 7 positions agree with TRBD1. Germline-derived CDR1 and CDR2 are MNHNY and SVGAGI (reference sequence). V lost 2 bases and J lost 1; bases outside the gene matches: 7. The length of the CDR3 is 16 residues. CDR3: CASSYPPGQRQETQYF. The CDR3, as DNA: TGTGCCAGCAGTTACCCCCCGGGACAGCGCCAAGAGACCCAGTACTTC.

This clonotype was seen ten or more times. The chain uses TRBV7-8 and TRBJ2-5; D is ambiguous. The CDR3 has 14 residues. V was clipped by 1 base and J by 4 bases, with 10 bases between them. The V gene's germline CDR1 is SGHVS and CDR2 FQNEAQ. CDR3 sequence reads: CASSLGAFAETQYF. Written as DNA, the CDR3 is TGTGCCAGCAGCTTAGGGGCTTTCGCAGAGACCCAGTACTTC.

Points on this clonotype: With a much larger clone just one base away, this may be a read error. V usage is TRBV5-8 and J usage is TRBJ1-5; D may be TRBD1 (6 bases). V dropped 4 bases and J dropped 2 bases, with 13 bases sitting between them. This CDR3 is built from 15 residues. Germline CDR1 is SGHTS and CDR2 is YDEGEE. The CDR3 here is CASSMDSYGNQPQHF. The CDR3 DNA reads as TGTGCCAGCAGCATGGACAGCTATGGCAATCAGCCCCAGCATTTT.

The table lists this clonotype with many counts. The chain uses TRBV20-1 and TRBJ2-7; D possibly corresponds to TRBD2 (7 bases). Germline V CDR1 and CDR2: DFQATT, SNEGSKA (reference sequence). V was pared by 3 bases and J by 4 bases, with 16 bases between. The CDR3 runs 14 residues. In DNA form, the CDR3 reads TGCAGTGCTAGGAAGGGGGGGGGGAGTTACGAGCAGTACTTC. Its translation is CSARKGGGSYEQYF.

The table lists this clonotype with many counts. The J gene is TRBJ2-5, the V gene TRBV20-1, with a possible D match to TRBD1 (6 bases). Looked up from germline, CDR1 is DFQATT and CDR2 is SNEGSKA (reference sequence). Trimming shortened V by 6 bases and J by 5 bases, and 19 bases separated the two germline ends. This CDR3 has 14 amino acids. The CDR3 loop reads CSAIRGLTGETQYF. The DNA for the CDR3 is TGCAGTGCCATCAGGGGCTTAACCGGGGAGACCCAGTACTTC.

This clonotype has more than one count but fewer than ten. This rearrangement joins TRBV24-1 to TRBJ1-2; the match to TRBD1 covers 12 bases. CDR1 is KGHDR and CDR2 is SFDVKD in the germline V gene. The CDR3 is made up of 15 amino acids. Trimming removed 4 bases from V and 6 bases from J; junction bases left unmatched: 5. This CDR3 is CATSEGTGGQDGYTF. CDR3 nucleotides: TGTGCCACCAGTGAGGGGACAGGGGGCCAGGATGGCTACACCTTC.

In this sample, this clonotype turned up many times. The V gene is TRBV7-9, the J gene TRBJ2-5; D gene unclear. Germline assignment: CDR1 SEHNR and CDR2 FQNEAQ (reference sequence). V dropped 8 bases and J dropped 3 bases, with 16 bases sitting between them. The CDR3 contains 14 residues. CDR3 sequence: CASEIHGGEETQYF. DNA of the CDR3: TGTGCCAGCGAAATCCACGGCGGAGAAGAGACCCAGTACTTC.

In this sample, this clonotype turned up a few times. The gene calls are TRBV2 and TRBJ2-2, with D possibly being TRBD2 (6 bases). Germline CDR1 reads SNHLY; CDR2 reads FYNNEI. CDR3 length: 15 residues. V lost 6 bases and J lost 2, with 13 bases in between. In DNA, the CDR3 is TGTGCCAGCAGAGCCGGGACTGCAAACACCGGGGAGCTGTTTTTT. As protein: CASRAGTANTGELFF.

This clonotype is deemed medium-sized. CDR3 DNA: TGCGCCAGCAGCTTGGAATCTTTCTTATATGGCTACACCTTC. Amino acids: CASSLESFLYGYTF. The chain has TRBV5-1 and TRBJ1-2; D call uncertain. CDR3 length: 14 residues. V lost 0 bases to trimming and J lost 5 bases, with 11 bases between them. Germline V lookup: CDR1 SGHRS, CDR2 YFSETQ.

This clonotype rates as medium-sized. This sequence joins TRBV24-1 and TRBJ2-1, with a tentative D call TRBD1 (6 bases). Germline V gene sequence: CDR1 KGHDR, CDR2 SFDVKD. Trimming removed 10 bases from V and 7 bases from J, with 16 bases in between. CDR3 length: 13 amino acids. The DNA for the CDR3 is TGTGCCACTTGGGCAGGGGATAGAAATGAGCAGTTCTTC. Translating gives CATWAGDRNEQFF.

This clonotype is medium-sized (0.01 to 0.1%) within its sample. The V call is TRBV6-6, the J call TRBJ2-2, with no clear D. There are 14 residues in the CDR3. V was shortened by 2 bases and J by 3 bases, with 7 bases between the two germline ends. CDR1 and CDR2 from the germline V gene are MNHNY and SVGAGI (reference sequence). This CDR3 is CASSYEGHTGELFF. The CDR3 nucleotides read TGTGCCAGCAGTTACGAAGGACACACCGGGGAGCTGTTTTTT.

This clonotype was detected ten times or more. This chain joins TRBV20-1 and TRBJ2-2; 8 nucleotides line up with TRBD1. This CDR3 has 15 amino acids. CDR1 and CDR2 from the germline V gene are DFQATT and SNEGSKA (reference sequence). The V segment lost 2 bases and the J segment 7 bases; nucleotides outside the gene matches: 9. CDR3: CSARSGQGTGGELFF. The CDR3 DNA follows: TGCAGTGCTAGATCTGGACAGGGAACCGGCGGGGAGCTGTTTTTT.